Here is one T cell receptor (beta chain) with its context. Its specificity is unknown. These data come from a study of monozygotic twins with inflammatory bowel disease. Study-wide results and limits: No difference in repertoire similarity was seen between concordant and discordant twins, possibly because power was limited.

The authors used approximately 3.5 ug of total RNA per TCR library. Template switching appended UMIs that held a 6-nucleotide sample barcode. TCRdb derives one entry per CDR3 protein from the 5' RACE reads, leaving out DNA. This sample's table reports roughly 170,000 distinct CDR3 sequences. Germline CDR1 reads MDHEN; CDR2 reads SYDVKM. The CDR3 length is 13 residues. The chain recombines TRBV28 with TRBJ2-1; TCRdb's D call of TRBD2 is untestable without DNA. The receptor comes from a human donor with ulcerative colitis or Crohn's disease, or a healthy co-twin of an affected twin (not recorded which). Sequenced: blood. The CDR3 sequence is CASSLILAHEQFF.